This T cell receptor (beta chain) comes out of a study of CD8 T cells in ankylosing spondylitis. In making TCR beta libraries, quantitative 5'-RACE with molecular barcodes was used. From the 5' RACE reads, TCRdb called clonotypes with MiXCR, one entry per CDR3 protein. The sample has 210,000 or so distinct CDR3 sequences, over 7% seen once. This clonotype has a count of ten or more. Its specificity is unknown. General study findings and limits: From matched ankylosing spondylitis synovial fluid, disease-linked clones were reportedly recovered at significantly enriched levels. Some of the motif variants had earlier been found in reactive arthritis patients' fluid and blood.

Germline V gene data show CDR1 as SGHKS and CDR2 as YYEKEE (reference sequence). Trimming left V 4 bases short and J 3 bases short, with 8 bases between. This CDR3 is 12 amino acids long. The V gene is TRBV5-5, the J gene TRBJ2-7; D not certain. Material for sequencing was blood, either unsorted or a sorted T cell fraction (not recorded which). The sequence was obtained from a female donor with ankylosing spondylitis or in good health (not recorded which). CDR3 amino acids: CASSGRDYEQYF. CDR3 DNA sequence: TGTGCCAGCAGCGGCAGAGACTACGAGCAGTACTTC.